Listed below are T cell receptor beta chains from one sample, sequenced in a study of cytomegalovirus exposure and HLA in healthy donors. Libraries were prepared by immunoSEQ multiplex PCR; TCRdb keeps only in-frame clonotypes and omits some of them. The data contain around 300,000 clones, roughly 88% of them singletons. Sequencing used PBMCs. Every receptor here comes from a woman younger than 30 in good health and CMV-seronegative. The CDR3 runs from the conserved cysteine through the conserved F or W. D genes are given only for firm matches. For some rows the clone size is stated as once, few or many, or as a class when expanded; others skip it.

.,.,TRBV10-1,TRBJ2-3,CASNREVTDTQYF,TGCGCCAGCAATAGAGAGGTCACAGATACGCAGTATTTT
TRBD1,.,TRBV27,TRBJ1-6,CASSWDRLRLNSPLHF,TGTGCCAGCAGCTGGGACAGGCTACGGTTAAATTCACCCCTCCACTTT
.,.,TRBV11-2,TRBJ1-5,CASSLVILTVGEGNQPQHF,TGTGCCAGCAGCTTAGTAATTTTAACGGTAGGGGAGGGCAATCAGCCCCAGCATTTT
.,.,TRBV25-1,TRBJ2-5,CASSEPGLQETQYF,TGTGCCAGCAGTGAACCGGGACTGCAAGAGACCCAGTACTTC
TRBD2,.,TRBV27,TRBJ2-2,CASTGLAQRGELFF,TGTGCCAGCACCGGACTAGCCCAAAGGGGGGAGCTGTTTTTT
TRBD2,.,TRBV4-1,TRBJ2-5,CASSQETRTSGSRETQYF,TGCGCCAGCAGCCAAGAAACCAGGACTAGCGGGAGTCGGGAGACCCAGTACTTC
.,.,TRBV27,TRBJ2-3,CASSLLRGGSTDTQYF,TGCGCCAGCAGTTTATTAAGGGGTGGGAGCACAGATACGCAGTATTTT
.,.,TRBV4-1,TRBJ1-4,CASSQDHLSGSNEKLFF,TGCGCCAGCAGCCAAGACCATCTTTCGGGTTCTAATGAAAAACTGTTTTTT
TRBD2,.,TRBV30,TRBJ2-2,CAWSWGLATGELFF,TGTGCCTGGAGTTGGGGACTAGCTACCGGGGAGCTGTTTTTT
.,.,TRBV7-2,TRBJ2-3,CASSPRISSTDTQYF,TGTGCCAGCAGCCCGAGAATTTCTAGCACAGATACGCAGTATTTT
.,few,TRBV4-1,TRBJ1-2,CASSQESQYGYTF,TGCGCCAGCAGCCAAGAGTCGCAGTATGGCTACACCTTC
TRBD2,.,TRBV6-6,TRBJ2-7,CASSSGRARGEQYF,TGTGCCAGCAGTAGCGGGAGGGCCCGGGGCGAGCAGTACTTC
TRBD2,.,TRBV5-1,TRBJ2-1,CASSLPGLAGGRPYNEQFF,TGCGCCAGCAGCCTGCCTGGACTAGCGGGAGGGCGGCCCTACAATGAGCAGTTCTTC
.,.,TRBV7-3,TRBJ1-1,CASSTQGWDTEAFF,TGTGCCAGCAGCACACAGGGCTGGGACACTGAAGCTTTCTTT
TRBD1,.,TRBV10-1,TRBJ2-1,CASSEGGALNEQFF,TGCGCCAGCAGTGAAGGGGGCGCTCTGAATGAGCAGTTCTTC
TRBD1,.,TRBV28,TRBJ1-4,CASREDRGEKLFF,TGTGCCAGCAGAGAGGACAGGGGGGAAAAACTGTTTTTT
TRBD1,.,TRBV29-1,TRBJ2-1,CSVEKGGARTGEQFF,TGCAGCGTTGAGAAAGGGGGCGCACGTACGGGTGAGCAGTTCTTC
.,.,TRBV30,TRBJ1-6,CAWSIDRVPPGRPLHF,TGTGCCTGGAGTATCGACCGGGTCCCCCCTGGTCGCCCCCTCCACTTT
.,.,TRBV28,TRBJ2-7,CASSFRGLAEQYF,TGTGCCAGCAGTTTTCGGGGGTTGGCCGAGCAGTACTTC
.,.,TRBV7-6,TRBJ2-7,CASSLEGKWDEQYF,TGTGCCAGCAGCTTAGAGGGGAAATGGGATGAGCAGTACTTC
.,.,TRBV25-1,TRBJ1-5,CASSPSSGGNQPQHF,TGTGCCAGCAGTCCATCAAGCGGGGGCAATCAGCCCCAGCATTTT
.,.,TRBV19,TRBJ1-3,CASSGDGDSGNTIYF,TGTGCCAGTAGCGGCGACGGAGACTCTGGAAACACCATATATTTT
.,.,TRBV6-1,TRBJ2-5,CASSDWRETQYF,TGTGCCAGCAGTGACTGGAGGGAGACCCAGTACTTC
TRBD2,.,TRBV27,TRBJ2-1,CASGSRLAGANEQFF,TGTGCCAGCGGGTCCAGACTAGCGGGAGCCAATGAGCAGTTCTTC
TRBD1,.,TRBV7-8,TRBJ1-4,CASSHWTGGSEKLFF,TGTGCCAGCAGCCACTGGACAGGGGGAAGTGAAAAACTGTTTTTT
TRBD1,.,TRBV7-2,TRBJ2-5,CASNDRGRAEETQYF,TGTGCCAGCAACGACAGGGGGCGCGCTGAGGAGACCCAGTACTTC
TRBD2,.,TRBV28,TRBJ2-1,CASSSYSGSEDEQFF,TGTGCCAGCAGTTCCTATAGCGGGAGTGAGGATGAGCAGTTCTTC
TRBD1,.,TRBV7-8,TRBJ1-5,CASSLLRTGNQPQHF,TGTGCCAGCAGCTTACTTAGGACAGGAAATCAGCCCCAGCATTTT
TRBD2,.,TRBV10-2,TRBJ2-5,CASRRTRQETQYF,TGCGCCAGCAGGAGGACTAGGCAAGAGACCCAGTACTTC
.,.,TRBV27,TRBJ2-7,CASSLGASPYEQYF,TGTGCCAGCAGTTTGGGGGCATCGCCGTACGAGCAGTACTTC
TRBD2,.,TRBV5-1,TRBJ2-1,CASSLVLAGGEQFF,TGCGCCAGCAGCTTGGTTCTAGCGGGAGGGGAGCAGTTCTTC
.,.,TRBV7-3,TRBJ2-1,CASSLTRVNEQFF,TGTGCCAGCAGCCTCACCCGGGTCAATGAGCAGTTCTTC
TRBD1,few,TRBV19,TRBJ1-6,CASSIATGGNSPLHF,TGTGCCAGTAGTATCGCGACAGGGGGAAATTCACCCCTCCACTTT
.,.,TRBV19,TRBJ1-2,CASSMQGTGYTF,TGTGCCAGTAGTATGCAGGGGACGGGCTACACCTTC
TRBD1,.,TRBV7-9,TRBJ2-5,CASSPHPGQDDQETQYF,TGTGCCAGCAGCCCCCATCCCGGACAGGACGACCAAGAGACCCAGTACTTC
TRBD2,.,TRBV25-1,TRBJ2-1,CASSGPSGSSYNEQFF,TGTGCCAGCAGTGGGCCTAGCGGGAGTTCCTACAATGAGCAGTTCTTC
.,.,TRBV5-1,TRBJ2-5,CASSEDLETQYF,TGCGCCAGCAGCGAGGACTTGGAGACCCAGTACTTC
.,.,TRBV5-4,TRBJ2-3,CASSLQGRRDTQYF,TGTGCCAGCAGCTTACAGGGGAGGAGAGATACGCAGTATTTT